Listed below are T cell receptor beta chains from one sample, sequenced in a study of cytomegalovirus exposure and HLA in healthy donors. Clones were read by immunoSEQ multiplex PCR, and TCRdb kept only the in-frame ones, dropping some. The table records about 140,000 clones, roughly nine tenths of them present only once. Sequenced sample: PBMCs. The receptor set was obtained from a man between 18 and 35 years old in good health and CMV-seronegative. The CDR3 runs from the conserved cysteine through the conserved F or W. A D gene is named only where the DNA matches it firmly. Clone size is shown for a subset of rows, as once, few, many or a class of expanded clone.

TRBD1	.	TRBJ1-1	TRBV5-4	TGTGCCAGCAGCTTCACAGGGGGGCGGAACATGAACACTGAAGCTTTCTTT	CASSFTGGRNMNTEAFF
.	.	TRBJ2-3	TRBV9	TGTGCCAGCAGCCCCCGGGGAGGGGGGGCAGATACGCAGTATTTT	CASSPRGGGADTQYF
.	.	TRBJ1-3	TRBV7-2	TGTGCCAGCACTCTACAGGCAGCTGGAAACACCATATATTTT	CASTLQAAGNTIYF
TRBD2	.	TRBJ2-5	TRBV27	TGTGCCAGCAGTTTATCACTAGCGGGAGCGGAGACCCAGTACTTC	CASSLSLAGAETQYF
TRBD1	.	TRBJ2-2	TRBV5-1	TGCGCCAGCAGCAACCTAGACAGGGGGACCACCGGGGAGCTGTTTTTT	CASSNLDRGTTGELFF
.	few	TRBJ1-5	TRBV2	TGTGCCAGCAGTCCCAGGGCGGGCAATCAGCCCCAGCATTTT	CASSPRAGNQPQHF
TRBD2	.	TRBJ2-1	TRBV5-1	TGCGCCAGCAGCTTGCCAGCGGGGCTCCCAAATGAGCAGTTCTTC	CASSLPAGLPNEQFF
.	.	TRBJ1-1	TRBV16	TGTGCCAGCAGCCAATCGGGGGGAGAGGCCACTGAAGCTTTCTTT	CASSQSGGEATEAFF
TRBD1	.	TRBJ2-7	TRBV15	TGTGCCACCAGCCGCCGGACAGGGACCGAGCAGTACTTC	CATSRRTGTEQYF
TRBD1	few	TRBJ1-5	TRBV19	TGTGCCAGTACGGGAGGTGGGACAGGGAGCTATCAGCCCCAGCATTTT	CASTGGGTGSYQPQHF
TRBD1	.	TRBJ2-7	TRBV10-3	TGTGCCATCAGTGACGTCACATATGGTACGCGTCGACAGGGGGTGTACTACGAGCAGTACTTC	CAISDVTYGTRRQGVYYEQYF
TRBD1	.	TRBJ2-5	TRBV4-2	TGTGCCAGCAGCCAAGGGAGACAGGGGGGCGAGACCCAGTACTTC	CASSQGRQGGETQYF
TRBD2	.	TRBJ2-1	TRBV5-5	TGTGCCAGCAGCAGTAGCGGGAGGGAGCAGTTCTTC	CASSSSGREQFF
.	.	TRBJ2-7	TRBV15	TGTGCCACCAGCAGAGGTCTGGGGGCGTACGAGCAGTACTTC	CATSRGLGAYEQYF
TRBD1	.	TRBJ2-7	TRBV4-3	TGCGCCAGCAGCCAAGGGGACAGTGTTCGCGACGAGCAGTACTTC	CASSQGDSVRDEQYF
TRBD1	once	TRBJ1-2	TRBV19	TGTGCCAGTAGTTCCCTTATAGGCAGGGGGCGCCTTTATGACTACACCTTC	CASSSLIGRGRLYDYTF
.	few	TRBJ2-7	TRBV6-1	TGTGCCAGCAGTGATTACAGAGTTTACGAGCAGTACTTC	CASSDYRVYEQYF
.	.	TRBJ2-5	TRBV5-1	TGCGCCAGCAGCTTGGGGCCTGAACAAGAGACCCAGTACTTC	CASSLGPEQETQYF
.	.	TRBJ1-1	TRBV7-6	TGTGCCAGCAGCTTAGTCGCAGGAGAAGCTTTCTTT	CASSLVAGEAFF
TRBD1	.	TRBJ1-2	TRBV6-6	TGTGCCAGCAGTACAGGGACAGGGTATGGCTACACCTTC	CASSTGTGYGYTF
.	once	TRBJ1-3	TRBV6-6	TGTGCCAGCAGAACAGGGAACTCTGGAAACACCATATATTTT	CASRTGNSGNTIYF
.	.	TRBJ1-4	TRBV27	TGTGCCAGCAGGCCCTCGGGGGGCAGTGAAAAACTGTTTTTT	CASRPSGGSEKLFF
.	.	TRBJ2-1	TRBV25-1	TGTGCCAGCAGTGAAGCTGGATCCAATCCGACTCAGTTCTTC	CASSEAGSNPTQFF
TRBD1	.	TRBJ2-7	TRBV7-2	TGTGCCAGCGGGACAGCCTACGAGCAGTACTTC	CASGTAYEQYF
.	.	TRBJ2-7	TRBV28	TGTGCCAGCAGTCCTACCTGGACAGCCTATTACGAGCAGTACTTC	CASSPTWTAYYEQYF
.	once	TRBJ2-1	TRBV30	TGTGCCTGGAGAAATAGAAACTCCTACAATGAGCAGTTCTTC	CAWRNRNSYNEQFF
.	.	TRBJ2-1	TRBV21-1	TGTGCCAGCACTACTAACCCCGGACAGGGAGAGTTAGGTGAGCAGTTCTTC	CASTTNPGQGELGEQFF